Here is one TCR beta chain with its context. Its antigen is as yet unknown. These data come from a study of shared clonotypes between healthy human individuals. Whole-study findings and limits: Non-shared clonotypes displayed generation probabilities falling below those of clonotypes present in all four donors.

Germline V gene lookup returns CDR1 SGHNT and CDR2 YYREEE (reference sequence). V lost 2 bases and J 7 bases, leaving 16 bases between the germline ends. The CDR3 loop spans 14 amino acids. When replicate PCRs were run on sorted subsets, they used 200 ng DNA, some 30,000 T cell genomes. TCRdb's table, derived via immunoSEQ multiplex PCR, lists solely in-frame clones and lacks some. Counted here are some 630,000 clones, about two thirds occurring once; the ten biggest clones make up 1.8%. This TCR derives from a woman in her twenties or thirties in good health. The sequencing sample was made of memory CD4+ T cells sorted from blood. Subset meaning: CD45RA-negative fraction. The V call is TRBV5-4, the J call TRBJ2-7; possibly TRBD1 for D (6 bases). In nucleotides, the CDR3 is TGTGCCAGCAGCTTCACACAGGGATTAGGGGAGCAGTACTTC. Its protein product is CASSFTQGLGEQYF.